Below are 5 T cell receptor beta chains sequenced from a single sample in a study of T-cell memory formation after mild COVID-19. TCRdb reanalysed the 5' RACE reads using MiXCR and keeps one entry per CDR3 protein. The sample contains about 620,000 distinct CDR3 sequences, 15% to 20% of which appear only once. Sequenced material: PBMCs or a T cell subset sorted from them (not recorded which). The origin of the receptors is an adult woman who had mild COVID-19 (a few samples of this study predate the infection). Cell type and time point are not known.

The V and J genes are TRBV5-1 and TRBJ2-2; TRBD1 agrees at 12 bases. V trimming: 4 bases; J trimming: 5 bases; junction bases outside the gene matches: 12. Germline V gene data show CDR1 as SGHRS and CDR2 as YFSETQ. The length of the CDR3 is 18 residues. CDR3 in DNA: TGCGCCAGCAGCATATTCCCGGGACAGGGGGCGCGAACCGGGGAGCTGTTTTTT. As protein: CASSIFPGQGARTGELFF.

The rearrangement uses TRBV7-3 and TRBJ2-1; 11 bases agree with TRBD2. CDR1 SGHTA and CDR2 FQGTGA come from the germline V gene. Unmatched junction bases numbered 13, after V lost 1 base and J lost 11 bases. CDR3 size: 17 residues. CDR3 nucleotide sequence: TGTGCCAGCAGCTTAAAACTAGTACTAGCGGGAGAGTGGCAGCAGTTCTTC. Translation: CASSLKLVLAGEWQQFF.

This clonotype was picked up many times. The V and J genes are TRBV5-1 and TRBJ2-5; 10 bases fit TRBD1. The J segment lost 2 bases and the V segment lost 5 bases, leaving 3 bases of the junction unmatched. CDR1 SGHRS and CDR2 YFSETQ come from the germline V gene. The CDR3 contains 14 residues. For the CDR3, the DNA is TGCGCCAGCAGGACAGGGGGCCGACAAGAGACCCAGTACTTC. Its translation is CASRTGGRQETQYF.

This clonotype has just a few counts. CDR3 protein: CSVSNTEAFF. The CDR3 DNA reads as TGCAGCGTGTCAAACACTGAAGCTTTCTTT. The V call is TRBV29-1, the J call TRBJ1-1; unclear D gene. The CDR3 extends over 10 amino acids. In germline, CDR1 is SQVTM, CDR2 ANQGSEA. V was clipped by 6 bases and J by 2 bases, with 4 bases between them.

In this sample, this clonotype turned up a few times. The rearrangement links TRBV3-1 to TRBJ2-1, with 7 bases aligning to TRBD2. Germline CDR1 is LGHDT and CDR2 is YNNKEL (reference sequence). Trimming took 4 bases from V and 7 from J; bases not matched to a gene: 7. The CDR3 contains 14 residues. The DNA for the CDR3 is TGTGCCAGCAGCCTCGGGGGGTTCCATAATGAGCAGTTCTTC. This encodes CASSLGGFHNEQFF.